Included here is one TCR beta chain sequence, with context. The entry originates in a study of blood T cell repertoires in COVID-19. Study summary: Whether acute or convalescent, the COVID-19 samples came from the United States, Italy and Spain. Sources were T cells, B-cell-depleted T cells, or PBMCs; the material itself was cDNA or gDNA.

This CDR3 is built from 16 residues. The germline V and J ends were trimmed by 1 base and 8 bases, with 19 bases remaining between them. Germline V gene data show CDR1 as LNHNV and CDR2 as YYDKDF (reference sequence). Recovery among Cohort 3 donors was established by two negative PCRs, clearance, or symptom resolution. Authors' methods: Reference gene primers were amplified, and this amplification served to estimate nucleated cell counts. The data were produced by immunoSEQ multiplex PCR, yet TCRdb's version contains in-frame clones alone and is incomplete. V, J and clone size are taken as reported in that table, and D and trimming were inferred from the DNA itself. The table shows tens of thousands of clones, with 85% to 90% occurring only once.

The source is a woman in her thirties or forties who had recovered from COVID-19. V and J are TRBV15 and TRBJ2-3, with D possibly matching TRBD1 (6 bases). Input material: PBMCs or T cells enriched from blood (not recorded which). CDR3 sequence (DNA): TGTGCCACCAGCAGAGGTGGAAGCAGGGGTGAGGTTACGCAGTATTTT. Encoded protein: CATSRGGSRGEVTQYF.